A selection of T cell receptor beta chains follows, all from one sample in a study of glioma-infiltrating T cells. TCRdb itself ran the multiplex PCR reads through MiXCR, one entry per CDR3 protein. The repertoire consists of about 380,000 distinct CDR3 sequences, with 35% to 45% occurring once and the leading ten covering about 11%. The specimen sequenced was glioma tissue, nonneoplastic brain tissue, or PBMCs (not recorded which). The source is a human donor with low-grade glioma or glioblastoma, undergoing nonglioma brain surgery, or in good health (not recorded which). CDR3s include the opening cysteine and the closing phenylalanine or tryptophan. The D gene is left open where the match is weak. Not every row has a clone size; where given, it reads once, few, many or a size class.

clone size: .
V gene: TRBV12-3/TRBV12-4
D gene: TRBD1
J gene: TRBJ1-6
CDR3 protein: CASSLSRGLSPLHF
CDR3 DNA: TGTGCCAGCAGTTTATCCAGGGGGCTTTCACCCCTCCACTTT

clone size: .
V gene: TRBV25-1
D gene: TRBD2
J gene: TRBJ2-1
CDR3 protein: CASSELAGVERFF
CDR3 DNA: TGTGCCAGCAGTGAACTAGCGGGAGTAGAGCGGTTCTTC

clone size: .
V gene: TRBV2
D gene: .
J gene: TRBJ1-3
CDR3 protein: CASGAPVDTIYF
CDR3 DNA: TGTGCCAGCGGGGCTCCTGTAGACACCATATATTTT

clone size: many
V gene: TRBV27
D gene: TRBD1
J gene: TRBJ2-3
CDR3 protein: CASSYYGQADTQYF
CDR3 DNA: TGTGCCAGCAGTTATTACGGACAGGCAGATACGCAGTATTTT

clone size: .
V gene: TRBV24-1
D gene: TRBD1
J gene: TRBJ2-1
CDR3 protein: CATSDPGQGARNEQFF
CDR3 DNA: TGTGCCACCAGTGATCCGGGACAGGGGGCGCGTAATGAGCAGTTCTTC

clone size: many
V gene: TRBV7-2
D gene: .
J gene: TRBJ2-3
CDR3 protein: CASSSSLFSTDTQYF
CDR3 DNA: TGTGCCAGCAGCTCTAGCCTATTTAGCACAGATACGCAGTATTTT

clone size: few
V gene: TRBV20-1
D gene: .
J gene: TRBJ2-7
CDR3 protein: CSAIKTGISYEQYF
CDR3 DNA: TGCAGTGCAATCAAGACAGGAATCTCCTACGAGCAGTACTTC

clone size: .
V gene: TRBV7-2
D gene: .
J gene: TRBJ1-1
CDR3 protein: CASSEPGRPGIEAFF
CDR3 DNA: TGTGCCAGCAGCGAACCTGGGCGGCCCGGGATTGAAGCTTTCTTT

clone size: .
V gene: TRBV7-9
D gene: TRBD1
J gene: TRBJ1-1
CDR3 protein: CASSLGGVVTEAFF
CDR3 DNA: TGTGCCAGCAGCCTAGGGGGCGTGGTGACTGAAGCTTTCTTT

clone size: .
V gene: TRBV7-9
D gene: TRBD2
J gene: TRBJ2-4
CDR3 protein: CASSLRTSARTRNIQYF
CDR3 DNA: TGTGCCAGCAGCCTCCGGACTAGCGCGCGTACAAGGAACATTCAGTACTTC

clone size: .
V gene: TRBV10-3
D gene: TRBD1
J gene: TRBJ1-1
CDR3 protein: CAITRTGPNTEAFF
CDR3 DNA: TGTGCCATCACCCGGACAGGGCCAAACACTGAAGCTTTCTTT

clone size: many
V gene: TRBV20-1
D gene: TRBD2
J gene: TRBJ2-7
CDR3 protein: CSARSLTGLAVSYEQYF
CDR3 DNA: TGCAGTGCTAGATCCCTCACGGGACTAGCGGTAAGCTACGAGCAGTACTTC

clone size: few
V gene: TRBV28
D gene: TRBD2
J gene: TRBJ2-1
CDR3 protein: CASGGSGYSYNEQFF
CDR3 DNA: TGTGCCAGTGGGGGTAGCGGGTACTCCTACAATGAGCAGTTCTTC

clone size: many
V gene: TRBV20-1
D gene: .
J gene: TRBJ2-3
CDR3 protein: CSAHPDGTLDTQYF
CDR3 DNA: TGCAGTGCCCATCCGGACGGCACACTTGATACGCAGTATTTT

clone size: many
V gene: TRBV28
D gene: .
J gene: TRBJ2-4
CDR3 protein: CASSSRGSENIQYF
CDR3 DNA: TGTGCCAGCAGTTCCAGGGGTTCAGAAAACATTCAGTACTTC

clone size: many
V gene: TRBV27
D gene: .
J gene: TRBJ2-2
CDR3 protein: CASSLSTPGELFF
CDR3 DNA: TGTGCCAGCAGTTTATCGACCCCCGGGGAGCTGTTTTTT

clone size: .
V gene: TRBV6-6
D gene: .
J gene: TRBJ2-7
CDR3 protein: CASSYTGTHYEQCF
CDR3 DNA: TGTGCCAGCAGTTACACAGGGACCCACTACGAGCAGTGCTTC

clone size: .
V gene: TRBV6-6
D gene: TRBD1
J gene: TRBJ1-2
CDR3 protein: CASSYGPGQGAGGYTF
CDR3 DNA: TGTGCCAGCAGTTACGGGCCGGGACAGGGGGCAGGAGGCTACACCTTC

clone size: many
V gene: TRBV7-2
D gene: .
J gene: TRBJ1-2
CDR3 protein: CASSLRTSAGYTF
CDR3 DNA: TGTGCCAGCAGCTTACGGACTTCTGCTGGCTACACCTTC

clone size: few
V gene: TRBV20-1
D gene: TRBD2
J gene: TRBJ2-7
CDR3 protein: CSADSGTNSYEQYF
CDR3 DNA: TGCAGTGCTGACTCCGGGACTAACTCCTACGAGCAGTACTTC

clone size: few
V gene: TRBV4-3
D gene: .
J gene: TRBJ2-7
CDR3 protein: CASSQDPGTDSYEQYF
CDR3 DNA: TGCGCCAGCAGCCAAGACCCCGGGACGGACTCCTACGAGCAGTACTTC

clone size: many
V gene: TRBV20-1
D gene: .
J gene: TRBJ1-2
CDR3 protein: CSADVIFGGYTF
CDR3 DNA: TGCAGTGCTGACGTGATATTCGGTGGCTACACCTTC

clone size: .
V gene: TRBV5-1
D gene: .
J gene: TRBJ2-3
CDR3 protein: CASKLAKPTDTQYF
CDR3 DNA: TGCGCCAGCAAGCTCGCTAAACCCACAGATACGCAGTATTTT

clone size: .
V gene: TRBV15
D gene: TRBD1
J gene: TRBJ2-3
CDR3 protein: CATSRGDRGRVDTQYF
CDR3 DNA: TGTGCCACCAGCAGGGGTGACAGGGGACGGGTAGATACGCAGTATTTT

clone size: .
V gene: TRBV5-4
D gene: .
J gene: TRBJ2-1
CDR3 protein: CASSLGSSYNEQFF
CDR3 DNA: TGTGCCAGCAGCTTGGGCTCCTCCTACAATGAGCAGTTCTTC

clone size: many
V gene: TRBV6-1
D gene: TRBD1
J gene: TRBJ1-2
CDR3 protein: CASSERQGDGYTF
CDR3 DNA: TGTGCCAGCAGTGAACGACAGGGTGATGGCTACACCTTC

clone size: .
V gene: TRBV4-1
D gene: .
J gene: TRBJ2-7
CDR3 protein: CASSQGRFGNFYEQYF
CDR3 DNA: TGCGCCAGCAGCCAAGGGAGATTTGGAAACTTCTACGAGCAGTACTTC

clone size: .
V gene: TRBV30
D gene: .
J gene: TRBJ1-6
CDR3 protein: CAWSSGARYNSPLHF
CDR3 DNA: TGTGCCTGGAGTAGTGGGGCCCGCTATAATTCACCCCTCCACTTT

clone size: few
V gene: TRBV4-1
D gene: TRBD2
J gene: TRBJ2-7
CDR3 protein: CASSHVSGPQYF
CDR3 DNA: TGCGCCAGCAGCCATGTTAGCGGGCCTCAGTACTTC

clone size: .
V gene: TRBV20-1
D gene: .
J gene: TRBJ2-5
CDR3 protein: CSAIVPGVLETQYF
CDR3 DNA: TGCAGTGCTATAGTTCCCGGAGTCCTGGAGACCCAGTACTTC

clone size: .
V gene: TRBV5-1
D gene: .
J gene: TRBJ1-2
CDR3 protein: CASSLDGARHYGYTF
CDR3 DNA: TGCGCCAGCAGCTTGGATGGGGCTCGGCACTATGGCTACACCTTC